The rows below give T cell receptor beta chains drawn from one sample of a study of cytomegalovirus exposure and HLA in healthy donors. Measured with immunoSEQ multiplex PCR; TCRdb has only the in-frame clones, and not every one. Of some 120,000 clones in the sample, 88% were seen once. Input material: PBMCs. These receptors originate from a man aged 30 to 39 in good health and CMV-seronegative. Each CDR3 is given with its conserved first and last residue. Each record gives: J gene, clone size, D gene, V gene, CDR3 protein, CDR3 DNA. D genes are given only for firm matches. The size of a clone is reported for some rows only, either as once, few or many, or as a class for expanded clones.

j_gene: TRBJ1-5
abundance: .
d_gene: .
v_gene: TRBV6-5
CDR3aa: CASSPGVDFQPQHF
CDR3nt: TGTGCCAGCAGCCCCGGGGTGGATTTTCAGCCCCAGCATTTT

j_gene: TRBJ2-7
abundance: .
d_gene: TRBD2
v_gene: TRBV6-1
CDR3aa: CASSVSGTAYEQYF
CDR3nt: TGTGCCAGCAGTGTTAGCGGGACTGCCTACGAGCAGTACTTC

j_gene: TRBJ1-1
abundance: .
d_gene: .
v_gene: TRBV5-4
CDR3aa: CASSPGGASEAFF
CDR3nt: TGTGCCAGCAGCCCTGGGGGGGCGTCTGAAGCTTTCTTT

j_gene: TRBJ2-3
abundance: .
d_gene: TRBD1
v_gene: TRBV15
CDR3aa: CATSRAGGADTQYF
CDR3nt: TGTGCCACCAGCAGAGCAGGGGGCGCAGATACGCAGTATTTT

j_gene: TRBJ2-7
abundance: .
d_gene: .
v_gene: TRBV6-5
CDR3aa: CASSAGAAQYF
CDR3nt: TGTGCCAGCAGTGCTGGGGCAGCTCAGTACTTC

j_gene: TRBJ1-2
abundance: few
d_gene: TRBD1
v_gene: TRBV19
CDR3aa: CATDRGNGYTF
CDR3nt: TGTGCTACGGACAGGGGAAATGGCTACACCTTC

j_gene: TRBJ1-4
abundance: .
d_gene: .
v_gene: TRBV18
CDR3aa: CASSQGANEKLFF
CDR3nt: TGTGCCAGCTCACAGGGAGCTAATGAAAAACTGTTTTTT

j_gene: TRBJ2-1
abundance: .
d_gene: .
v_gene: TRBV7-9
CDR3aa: CASSLVQEGSEQFF
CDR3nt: TGTGCCAGCAGCTTAGTTCAGGAGGGGAGTGAGCAGTTCTTC

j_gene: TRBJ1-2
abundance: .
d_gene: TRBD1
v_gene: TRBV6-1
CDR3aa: CASSVPGQGTGGYTF
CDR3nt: TGTGCCAGCAGTGTACCGGGACAGGGGACAGGTGGCTACACCTTC

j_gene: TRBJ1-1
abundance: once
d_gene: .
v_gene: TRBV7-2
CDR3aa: CASSPTRGITEAFF
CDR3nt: TGTGCCAGCAGCCCAACCAGGGGTATCACTGAAGCTTTCTTT

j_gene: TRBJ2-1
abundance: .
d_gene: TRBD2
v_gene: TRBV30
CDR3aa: CAWSIAREIFGYNEQFF
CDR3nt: TGTGCCTGGAGTATCGCGCGGGAGATTTTCGGCTACAATGAGCAGTTCTTC

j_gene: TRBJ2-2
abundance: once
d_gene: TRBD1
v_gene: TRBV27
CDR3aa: CASSGDRTNTGELFF
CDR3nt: TGTGCCAGCAGTGGGGACAGAACGAACACCGGGGAGCTGTTTTTT

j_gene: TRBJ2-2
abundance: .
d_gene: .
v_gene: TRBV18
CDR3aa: CASSRLTTLNTGELFF
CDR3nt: TGTGCCAGCTCACGTCTCACCACTCTGAACACCGGGGAGCTGTTTTTT

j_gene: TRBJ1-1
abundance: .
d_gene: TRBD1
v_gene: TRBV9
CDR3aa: CASSGRGQPNTEAFF
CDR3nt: TGTGCCAGCAGCGGACGGGGACAGCCGAACACTGAAGCTTTCTTT

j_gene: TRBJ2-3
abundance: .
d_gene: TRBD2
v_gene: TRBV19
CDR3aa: CASSTRTSASTDTQYF
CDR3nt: TGTGCCAGTAGTACTCGGACTAGCGCTAGCACAGATACGCAGTATTTT

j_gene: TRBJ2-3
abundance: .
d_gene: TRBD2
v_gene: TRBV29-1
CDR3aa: CSVVSGRLDTQYF
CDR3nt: TGCAGCGTTGTTAGCGGGAGGTTGGATACGCAGTATTTT

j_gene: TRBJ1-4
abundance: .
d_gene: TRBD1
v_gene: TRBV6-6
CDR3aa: CASSYSQGYDEKLFF
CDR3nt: TGTGCCAGCAGTTACTCACAGGGGTACGATGAAAAACTGTTTTTT

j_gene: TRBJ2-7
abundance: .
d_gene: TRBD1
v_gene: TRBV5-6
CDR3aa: CASEPGTGPYEQYF
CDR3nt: TGTGCCAGCGAACCCGGGACAGGGCCCTACGAGCAGTACTTC

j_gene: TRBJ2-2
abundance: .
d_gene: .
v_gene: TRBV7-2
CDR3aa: CASSSGVTGAGELFF
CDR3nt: TGTGCCAGCAGCTCCGGGGTTACGGGGGCCGGGGAGCTGTTTTTT

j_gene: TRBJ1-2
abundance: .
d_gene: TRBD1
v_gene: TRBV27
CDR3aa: CASRDRGRVYGYTF
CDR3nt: TGTGCCAGCAGAGACAGGGGGCGCGTCTATGGCTACACCTTC

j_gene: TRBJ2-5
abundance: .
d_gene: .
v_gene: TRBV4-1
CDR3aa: CASSQAPGRGETQYF
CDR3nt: TGCGCCAGCAGCCAAGCTCCAGGTCGGGGGGAGACCCAGTACTTC

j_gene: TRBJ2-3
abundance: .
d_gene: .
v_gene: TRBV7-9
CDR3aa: CASSAQTSTGLSTDTQYF
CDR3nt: TGTGCCAGCAGCGCCCAAACTTCCACAGGCCTAAGCACAGATACGCAGTATTTT

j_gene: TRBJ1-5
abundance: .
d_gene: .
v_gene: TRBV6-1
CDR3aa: CASGGAGRPQHF
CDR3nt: TGTGCCAGCGGGGGGGCCGGGCGGCCCCAGCATTTT

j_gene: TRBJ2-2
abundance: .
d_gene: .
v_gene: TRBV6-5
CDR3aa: CASKGGQSTGELFF
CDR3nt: TGTGCCAGCAAGGGGGGGCAAAGCACCGGGGAGCTGTTTTTT

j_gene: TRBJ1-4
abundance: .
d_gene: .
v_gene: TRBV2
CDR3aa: CASNDRQTNEKLFF
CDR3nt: TGTGCCAGCAATGACAGGCAAACGAATGAAAAACTGTTTTTT

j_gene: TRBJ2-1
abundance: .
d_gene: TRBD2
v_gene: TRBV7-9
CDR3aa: CASSLTTGGGQDNEQFF
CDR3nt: TGTGCCAGCAGCTTAACCACGGGAGGGGGTCAAGACAATGAGCAGTTCTTC

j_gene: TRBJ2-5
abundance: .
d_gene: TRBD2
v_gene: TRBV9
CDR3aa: CASSVGSGRAAETQYF
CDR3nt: TGTGCCAGCAGCGTCGGTAGCGGGAGGGCCGCAGAGACCCAGTACTTC

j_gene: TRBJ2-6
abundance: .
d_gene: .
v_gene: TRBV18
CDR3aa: CASSPLQGPFSGANVLTF
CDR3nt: TGTGCCAGCTCACCACTCCAGGGCCCTTTCTCTGGGGCCAACGTCCTGACTTTC

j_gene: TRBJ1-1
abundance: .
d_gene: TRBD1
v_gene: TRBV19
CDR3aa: CASSIDDRGQFKTEAFF
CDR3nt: TGTGCCAGTAGTATAGACGACAGGGGGCAGTTCAAGACTGAAGCTTTCTTT

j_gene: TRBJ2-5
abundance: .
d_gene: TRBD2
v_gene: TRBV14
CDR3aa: CASSQSPAGGLETQYF
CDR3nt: TGTGCCAGCAGCCAATCCCCAGCGGGAGGGCTTGAGACCCAGTACTTC

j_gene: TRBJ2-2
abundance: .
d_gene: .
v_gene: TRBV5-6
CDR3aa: CASSGLLVTGELFF
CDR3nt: TGTGCCAGCAGCGGACTACTAGTCACCGGGGAGCTGTTTTTT

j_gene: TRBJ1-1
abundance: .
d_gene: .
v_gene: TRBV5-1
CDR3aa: CASSFGQPAMNTEAFF
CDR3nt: TGCGCCAGCAGCTTTGGACAGCCTGCCATGAACACTGAAGCTTTCTTT

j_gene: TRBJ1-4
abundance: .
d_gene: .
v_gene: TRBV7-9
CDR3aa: CASSFGGLNEKLFF
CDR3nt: TGTGCCAGCAGCTTCGGGGGTCTTAATGAAAAACTGTTTTTT

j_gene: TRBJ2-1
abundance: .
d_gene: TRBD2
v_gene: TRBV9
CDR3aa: CASSVPQNPGLAGILGYNEQFF
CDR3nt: TGTGCCAGCAGCGTCCCTCAGAATCCGGGACTAGCGGGTATACTGGGATACAATGAGCAGTTCTTC

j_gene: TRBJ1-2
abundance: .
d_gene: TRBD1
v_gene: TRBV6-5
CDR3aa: CASSYPGTDMPF
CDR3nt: TGTGCCAGCAGTTATCCCGGGACAGATATGCCCTTC

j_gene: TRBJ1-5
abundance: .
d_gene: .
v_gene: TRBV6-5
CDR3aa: CASGNQGISQPQHF
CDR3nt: TGTGCCAGCGGTAACCAGGGAATTTCTCAGCCCCAGCATTTT

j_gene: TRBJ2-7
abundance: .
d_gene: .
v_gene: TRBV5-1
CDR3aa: CASSVAGQSTYEQYF
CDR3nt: TGCGCCAGCAGTGTAGCAGGACAGAGTACCTACGAGCAGTACTTC

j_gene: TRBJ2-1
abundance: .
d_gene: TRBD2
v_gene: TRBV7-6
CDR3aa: CASSLASGVQVEQFF
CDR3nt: TGTGCCAGCAGCTTAGCTAGCGGGGTACAAGTTGAGCAGTTCTTC

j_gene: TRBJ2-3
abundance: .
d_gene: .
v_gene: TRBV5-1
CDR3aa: CASSFGWATDTQYF
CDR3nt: TGCGCCAGCAGCTTTGGATGGGCCACAGATACGCAGTATTTT

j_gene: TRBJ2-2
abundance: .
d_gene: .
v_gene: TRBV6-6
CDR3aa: CASTASGTGELFF
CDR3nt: TGTGCCAGCACAGCCAGCGGAACCGGGGAGCTGTTTTTT

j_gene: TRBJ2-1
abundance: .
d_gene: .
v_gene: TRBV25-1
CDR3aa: CASRGPTRDITYNEQFF
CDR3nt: TGTGCCAGCAGAGGGCCGACGCGGGATATTACGTACAATGAGCAGTTCTTC

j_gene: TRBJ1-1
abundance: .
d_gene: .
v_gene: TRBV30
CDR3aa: CAWTPGTRTEAFF
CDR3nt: TGTGCCTGGACGCCCGGGACAAGGACTGAAGCTTTCTTT

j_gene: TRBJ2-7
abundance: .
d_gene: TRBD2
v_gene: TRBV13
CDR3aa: CASSFVGTSFNESSYEQYF
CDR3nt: TGTGCCAGCAGCTTTGTCGGGACTAGCTTCAACGAGAGCTCCTACGAGCAGTACTTC

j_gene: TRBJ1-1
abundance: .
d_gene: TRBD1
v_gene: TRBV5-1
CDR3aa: CASSMQGQGSTEAFF
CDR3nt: TGCGCCAGCAGCATGCAGGGACAGGGTAGCACTGAAGCTTTCTTT

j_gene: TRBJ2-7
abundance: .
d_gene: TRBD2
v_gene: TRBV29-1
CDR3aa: CSGTGTRAEQYF
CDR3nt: TGCAGCGGGACCGGGACTAGAGCCGAGCAGTACTTC

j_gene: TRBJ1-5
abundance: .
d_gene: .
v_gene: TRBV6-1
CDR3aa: CASGAANQPQHF
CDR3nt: TGTGCCAGCGGGGCAGCAAATCAGCCCCAGCATTTT

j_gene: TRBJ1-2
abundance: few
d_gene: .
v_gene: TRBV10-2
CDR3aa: CASSPLRTDRYGYTF
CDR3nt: TGCGCCAGCAGTCCATTACGGACAGACCGCTATGGCTACACCTTC

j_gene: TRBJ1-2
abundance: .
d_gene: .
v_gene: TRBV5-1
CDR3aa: CASTLDSNYGYTF
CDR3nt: TGCGCCAGCACCCTGGACAGTAACTATGGCTACACCTTC

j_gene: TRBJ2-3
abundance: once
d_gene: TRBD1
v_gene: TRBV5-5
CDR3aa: CASSSMTGGIADTQYF
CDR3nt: TGTGCCAGCAGCTCGATGACAGGGGGCATCGCAGATACGCAGTATTTT

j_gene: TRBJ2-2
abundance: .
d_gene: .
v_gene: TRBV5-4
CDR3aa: CASSPGYQGAVGELFF
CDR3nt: TGTGCCAGCAGCCCCGGATACCAGGGTGCGGTCGGGGAGCTGTTTTTT

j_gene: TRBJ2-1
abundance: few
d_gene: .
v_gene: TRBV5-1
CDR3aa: CASSLGGDEQFF
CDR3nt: TGCGCCAGCTCCCTAGGGGGTGATGAGCAGTTCTTC

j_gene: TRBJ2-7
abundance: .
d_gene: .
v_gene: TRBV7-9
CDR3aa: CASSPTAGAVFKQYF
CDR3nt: TGTGCCAGCAGCCCAACCGCAGGGGCCGTTTTCAAGCAGTACTTC

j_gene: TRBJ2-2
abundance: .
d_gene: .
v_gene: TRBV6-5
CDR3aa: CASSSQNTGELFF
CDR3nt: TGTGCCAGCAGTTCCCAGAACACCGGGGAGCTGTTTTTT

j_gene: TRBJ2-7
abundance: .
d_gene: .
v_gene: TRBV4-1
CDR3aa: CTSSQEAGFQGYEQYF
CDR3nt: TGCACCAGCAGCCAAGAGGCGGGGTTTCAAGGTTACGAGCAGTACTTC

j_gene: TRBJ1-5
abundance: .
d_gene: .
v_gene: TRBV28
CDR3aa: CASSLTGRVQPQHF
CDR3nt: TGTGCCAGCAGTTTGACAGGCCGGGTGCAGCCCCAGCATTTT